This TCR beta chain was identified during a study of PD-1 blockade in mismatch repair-deficient tumors. Study overall: Patients had approximately 11 mismatch repair-deficient cancer types and were previously treated and progressing.

Study-wide points: Tumor-resident clones, often undetectable pretreatment in blood, expanded then contracted after pembrolizumab.

The data were produced by immunoSEQ multiplex PCR, yet TCRdb's version contains in-frame clones alone and is incomplete. The sample yields under 40,000 clones, approximately 80% seen once. The trim removed 2 bases at V and 8 bases at J, leaving 7 bases unmatched. The CDR3 sequence is 15 residues long. CDR1 is SGHNT, CDR2 YENEEA, per germline. As for this clone: The antigen remains unidentified.

TCRs were sequenced from three patients responding to pembrolizumab. V and J are TRBV11-3 and TRBJ2-1; 9 bases line up with TRBD2. The material was PBMCs, obtained roughly nine months after starting pembrolizumab. This clonotype was obtained from an adult with mismatch repair-deficient cancer. CDR3: CASSLSSGRFHEQFF. In DNA, the CDR3 is TGTGCCAGCAGCTTATCAAGCGGGAGGTTCCATGAGCAGTTCTTC.